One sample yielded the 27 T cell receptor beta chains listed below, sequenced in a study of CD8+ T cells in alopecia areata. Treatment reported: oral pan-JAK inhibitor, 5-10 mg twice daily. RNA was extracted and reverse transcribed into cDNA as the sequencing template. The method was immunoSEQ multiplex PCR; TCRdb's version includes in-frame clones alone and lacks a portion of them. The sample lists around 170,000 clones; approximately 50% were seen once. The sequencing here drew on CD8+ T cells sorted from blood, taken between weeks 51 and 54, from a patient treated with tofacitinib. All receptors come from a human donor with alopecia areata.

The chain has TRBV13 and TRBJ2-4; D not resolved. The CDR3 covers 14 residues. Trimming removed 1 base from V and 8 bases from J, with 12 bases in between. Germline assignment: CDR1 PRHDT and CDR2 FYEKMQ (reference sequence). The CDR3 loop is CASSLETLGDIQYF. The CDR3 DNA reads TGTGCCAGCAGCTTAGAAACATTAGGTGACATTCAGTACTTC.

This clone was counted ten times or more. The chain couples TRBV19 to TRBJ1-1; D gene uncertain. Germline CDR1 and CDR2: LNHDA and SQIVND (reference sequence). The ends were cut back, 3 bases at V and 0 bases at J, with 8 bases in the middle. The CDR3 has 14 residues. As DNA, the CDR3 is TGTGCCAGTAGTATCTGGGAGATGAACACTGAAGCTTTCTTT. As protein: CASSIWEMNTEAFF.

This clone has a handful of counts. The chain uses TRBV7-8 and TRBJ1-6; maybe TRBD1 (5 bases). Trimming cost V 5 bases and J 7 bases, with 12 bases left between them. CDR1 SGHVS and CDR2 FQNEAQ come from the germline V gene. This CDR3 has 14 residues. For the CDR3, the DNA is TGTGCCAGCAGCCCGGGGGTGGGGAATTCACCCCTCCACTTT. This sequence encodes CASSPGVGNSPLHF.

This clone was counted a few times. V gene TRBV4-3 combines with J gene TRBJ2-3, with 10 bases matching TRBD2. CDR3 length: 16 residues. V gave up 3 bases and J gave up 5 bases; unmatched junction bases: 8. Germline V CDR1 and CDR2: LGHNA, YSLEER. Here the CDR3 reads CASSHELAGGQDTQYF. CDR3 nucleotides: TGCGCCAGCAGCCACGAGTTAGCGGGGGGTCAAGATACGCAGTATTTT.

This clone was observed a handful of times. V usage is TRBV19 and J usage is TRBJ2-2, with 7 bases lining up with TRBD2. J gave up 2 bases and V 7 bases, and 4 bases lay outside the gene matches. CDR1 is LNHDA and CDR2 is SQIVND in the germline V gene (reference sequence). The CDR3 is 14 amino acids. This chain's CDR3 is CASKSGINTGELFF. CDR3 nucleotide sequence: TGTGCCAGTAAGAGCGGGATTAACACCGGGGAGCTGTTTTTT.

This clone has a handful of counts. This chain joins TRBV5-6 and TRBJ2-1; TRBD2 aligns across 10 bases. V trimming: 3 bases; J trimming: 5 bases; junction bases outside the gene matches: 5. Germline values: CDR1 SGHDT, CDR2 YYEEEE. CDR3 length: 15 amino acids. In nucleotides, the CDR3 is TGTGCCAGCAGCTGGACTAGCGGCTCAAACAATGAGCAGTTCTTC. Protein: CASSWTSGSNNEQFF.

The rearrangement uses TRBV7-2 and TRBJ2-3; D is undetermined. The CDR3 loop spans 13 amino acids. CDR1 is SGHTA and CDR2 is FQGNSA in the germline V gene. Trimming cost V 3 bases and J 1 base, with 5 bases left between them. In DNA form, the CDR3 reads TGTGCCAGCAGCTTGGTCCGCACAGATACGCAGTATTTT. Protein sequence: CASSLVRTDTQYF.

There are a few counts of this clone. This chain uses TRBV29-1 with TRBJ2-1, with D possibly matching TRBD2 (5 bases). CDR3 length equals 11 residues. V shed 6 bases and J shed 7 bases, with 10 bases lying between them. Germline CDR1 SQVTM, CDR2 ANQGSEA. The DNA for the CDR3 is TGCAGCGTGGGAGTCGGGAATGAGCAGTTCTTC. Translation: CSVGVGNEQFF.

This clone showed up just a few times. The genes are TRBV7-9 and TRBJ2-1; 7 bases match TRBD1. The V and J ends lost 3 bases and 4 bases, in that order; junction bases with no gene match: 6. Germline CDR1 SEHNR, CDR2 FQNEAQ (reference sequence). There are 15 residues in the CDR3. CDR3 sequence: CASSFPGTEYNEQFF. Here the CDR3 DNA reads TGTGCCAGCAGCTTTCCCGGGACAGAGTACAATGAGCAGTTCTTC.

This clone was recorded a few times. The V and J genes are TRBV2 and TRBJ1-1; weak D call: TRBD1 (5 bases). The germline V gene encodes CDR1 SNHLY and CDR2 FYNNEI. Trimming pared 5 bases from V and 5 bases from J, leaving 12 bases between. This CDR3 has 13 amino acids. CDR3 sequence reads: CASSSVSGTEAFF. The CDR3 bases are TGTGCCAGCAGTTCAGTATCAGGGACTGAAGCTTTCTTT.

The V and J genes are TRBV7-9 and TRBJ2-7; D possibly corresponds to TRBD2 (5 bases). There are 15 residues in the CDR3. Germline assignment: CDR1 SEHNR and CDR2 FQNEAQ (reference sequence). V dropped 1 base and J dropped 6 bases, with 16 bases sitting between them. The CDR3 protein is CASSLEGARPGEQYF. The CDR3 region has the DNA TGTGCCAGCAGCTTAGAGGGAGCGAGACCTGGCGAGCAGTACTTC. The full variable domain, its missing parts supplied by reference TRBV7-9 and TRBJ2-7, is DTGVSQNPRHKITKRGQNVTFRCDPISEHNRLYWYRQTLGQGPEFLTYFQNEAQLEKSRLLSDRFSAERPKGSFSTLEIQRTEQGDSAMYLCASSLEGARPGEQYFGPGTRLTVT.

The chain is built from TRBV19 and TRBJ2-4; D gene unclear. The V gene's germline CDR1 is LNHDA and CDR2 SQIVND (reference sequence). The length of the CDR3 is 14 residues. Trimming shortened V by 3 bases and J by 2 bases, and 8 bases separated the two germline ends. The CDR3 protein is CASSIERPKNIQYF. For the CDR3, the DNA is TGTGCCAGTAGTATTGAGAGGCCCAAAAACATTCAGTACTTC. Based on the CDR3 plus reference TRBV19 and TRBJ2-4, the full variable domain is DGGITQSPKYLFRKEGQNVTLSCEQNLNHDAMYWYRQDPGQGLRLIYYSQIVNDFQKGDIAEGYSVSREKKESFPLTVTSAQKNPTAFYLCASSIERPKNIQYFGAGTRLSVL.

Here the CDR3 reads CASSQEAVTSDTQYF. DNA of the CDR3: TGTGCCAGCAGCCAAGAGGCGGTGACTTCAGATACGCAGTATTTT. V usage is TRBV7-9 and J usage is TRBJ2-3, with unresolved D. Germline V lookup: CDR1 SEHNR, CDR2 FQNEAQ (reference sequence). Between the trimmed V and J ends, which lost 5 bases and 4 bases, there was a span of 16 bases. CDR3 length: 15 amino acids.

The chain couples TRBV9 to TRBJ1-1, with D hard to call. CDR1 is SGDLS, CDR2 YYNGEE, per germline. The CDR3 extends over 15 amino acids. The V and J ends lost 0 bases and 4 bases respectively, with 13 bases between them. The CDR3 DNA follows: TGTGCCAGCAGCGTAGACCCGGGTAAAGGCACTGAAGCTTTCTTT. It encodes CASSVDPGKGTEAFF. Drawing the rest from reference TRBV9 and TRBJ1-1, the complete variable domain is DSGVTQTPKHLITATGQRVTLRCSPRSGDLSVYWYQQSLDQGLQFLIQYYNGEERAKGNILERFSAQQFPDLHSELNLSSLELGDSALYFCASSVDPGKGTEAFFGQGTRLTVV.

The CDR3 bases are TGTGCCAGCAGTGGGGAGGTCGGCTACGAGCAGTACTTC. This sequence encodes CASSGEVGYEQYF. The chain couples TRBV2 to TRBJ2-7; maybe TRBD2 (6 bases). The CDR3 runs 13 residues. Per germline, CDR1 SNHLY and CDR2 FYNNEI. Trimming pared 4 bases from V and 3 bases from J, leaving 10 bases between.

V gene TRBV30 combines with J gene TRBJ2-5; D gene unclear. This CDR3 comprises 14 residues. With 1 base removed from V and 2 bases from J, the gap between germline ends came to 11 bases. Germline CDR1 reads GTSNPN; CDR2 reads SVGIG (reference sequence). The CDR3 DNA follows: TGTGCCTGGAGTGACGGGCTGGGTCAAGAGACCCAGTACTTC. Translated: CAWSDGLGQETQYF. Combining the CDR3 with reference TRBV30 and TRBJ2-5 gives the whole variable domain SQTIHQWPATLVQPVGSPLSLECTVEGTSNPNLYWYRQAAGRGLQLLFYSVGIGQISSEVPQNLSASRPQDRQFILSSKKLLLSDSGFYLCAWSDGLGQETQYFGPGTRLLVL.

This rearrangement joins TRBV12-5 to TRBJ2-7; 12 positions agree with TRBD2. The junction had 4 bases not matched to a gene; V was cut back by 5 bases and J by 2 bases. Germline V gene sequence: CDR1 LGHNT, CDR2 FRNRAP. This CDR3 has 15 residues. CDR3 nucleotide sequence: TGTGCTAGTGGTCGAACTAGCGGGGGGCCCTACGAGCAGTACTTC. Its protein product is CASGRTSGGPYEQYF.

The chain's CDR3 is CASSPRGGGAYEQYF. The CDR3 DNA sequence: TGTGCCAGCAGTCCTCGGGGAGGGGGGGCCTACGAGCAGTACTTC. The V and J genes are TRBV27 and TRBJ2-7, with D tentatively TRBD2 (7 bases). CDR3 length: 15 amino acids. The V end was cut by 5 bases, the J end by 2 bases, with 16 bases between. Looked up from germline, CDR1 is MNHEY and CDR2 is SMNVEV (reference sequence).

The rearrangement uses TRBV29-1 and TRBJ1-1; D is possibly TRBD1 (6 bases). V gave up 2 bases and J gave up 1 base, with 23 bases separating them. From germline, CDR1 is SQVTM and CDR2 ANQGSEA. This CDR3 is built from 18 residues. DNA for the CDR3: TGCAGCGTTGAACTGATAGGGAGACAGGTTGCCGCGAACACTGAAGCTTTCTTT. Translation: CSVELIGRQVAANTEAFF. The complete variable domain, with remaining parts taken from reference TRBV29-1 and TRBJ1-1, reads SAVISQKPSRDICQRGTSLTIQCQVDSQVTMMFWYRQQPGQSLTLIATANQGSEATYESGFVIDKFPISRPNLTFSTLTVSNMSPEDSSIYLCSVELIGRQVAANTEAFFGQGTRLTVV.

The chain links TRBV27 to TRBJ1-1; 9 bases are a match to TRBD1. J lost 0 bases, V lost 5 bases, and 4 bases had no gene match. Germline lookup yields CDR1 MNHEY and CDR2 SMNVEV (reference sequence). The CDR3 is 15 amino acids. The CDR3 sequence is CASSGDREMNTEAFF. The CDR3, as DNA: TGTGCCAGCAGTGGGGACAGGGAAATGAACACTGAAGCTTTCTTT.

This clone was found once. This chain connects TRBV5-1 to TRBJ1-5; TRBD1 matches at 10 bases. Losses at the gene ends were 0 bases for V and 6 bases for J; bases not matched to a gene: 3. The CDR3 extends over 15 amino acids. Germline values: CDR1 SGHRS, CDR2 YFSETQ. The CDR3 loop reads CASSLGTGGLQPQHF. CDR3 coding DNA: TGCGCCAGCAGCTTGGGGACAGGGGGACTTCAGCCCCAGCATTTT.

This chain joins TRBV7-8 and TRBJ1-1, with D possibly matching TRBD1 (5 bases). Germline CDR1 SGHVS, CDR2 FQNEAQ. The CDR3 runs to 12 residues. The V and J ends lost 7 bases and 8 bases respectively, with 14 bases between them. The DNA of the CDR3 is TGTGCCAGCACCGAATGGGGGGGAGAAGCTTTCTTT. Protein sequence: CASTEWGGEAFF.

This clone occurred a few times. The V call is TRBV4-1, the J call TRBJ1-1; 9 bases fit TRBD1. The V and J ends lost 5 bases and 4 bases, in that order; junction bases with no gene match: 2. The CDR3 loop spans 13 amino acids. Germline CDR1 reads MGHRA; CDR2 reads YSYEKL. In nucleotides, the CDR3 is TGCGCCAGCAGCACAGGGGGCTCCACTGAAGCTTTCTTT. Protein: CASSTGGSTEAFF.

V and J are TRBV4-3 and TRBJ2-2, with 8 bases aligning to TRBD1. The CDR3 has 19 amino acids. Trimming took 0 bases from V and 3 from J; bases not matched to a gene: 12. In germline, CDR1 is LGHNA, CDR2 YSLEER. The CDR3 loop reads CASSQDRPDREEYTGELFF. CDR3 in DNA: TGCGCCAGCAGCCAAGACCGACCGGACAGGGAGGAGTACACCGGGGAGCTGTTTTTT.

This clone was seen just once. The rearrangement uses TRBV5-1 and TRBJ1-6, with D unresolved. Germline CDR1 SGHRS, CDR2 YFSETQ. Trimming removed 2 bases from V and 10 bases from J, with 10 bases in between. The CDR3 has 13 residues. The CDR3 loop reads CASSFGLGSPLHF. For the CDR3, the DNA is TGCGCCAGCAGCTTTGGACTCGGATCACCCCTCCACTTT.

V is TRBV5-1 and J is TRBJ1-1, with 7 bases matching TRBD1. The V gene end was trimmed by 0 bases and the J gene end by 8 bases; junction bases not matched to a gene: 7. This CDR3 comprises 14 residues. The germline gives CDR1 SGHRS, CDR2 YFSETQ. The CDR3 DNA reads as TGCGCCAGCAGCTTGGGACAGGGTGTGGTAGAAGCTTTCTTT. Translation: CASSLGQGVVEAFF.

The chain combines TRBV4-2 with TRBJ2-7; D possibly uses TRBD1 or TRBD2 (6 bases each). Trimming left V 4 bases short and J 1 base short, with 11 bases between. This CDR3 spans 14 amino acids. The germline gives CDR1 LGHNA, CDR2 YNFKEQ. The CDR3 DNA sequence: TGTGCCAGCAGCCGATGGGGGGCTTCCTACGAGCAGTACTTC. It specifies CASSRWGASYEQYF.